This T cell receptor beta chain was sequenced during a study of human thymus T cells. Study observations and caveats: An apparent bias in V and J gene usage was seen in thymic and blood repertoires.

During surgery, about 0.45-1 mL peripheral blood was drawn from four of eight donors. No fixed cell number was used; all available blood leukocytes supplied DNA. Libraries were prepared by immunoSEQ multiplex PCR; TCRdb keeps only in-frame clonotypes and omits some of them. The sample holds about 60,000 clones, approximately 93% seen once. As concerns this clone: Its antigen is not known.

The length of the CDR3 is 13 residues. This rearrangement joins TRBV21-1 to TRBJ2-2. TRBV21-1 has pseudogene status. The receptor was derived from a boy younger than two with a congenital heart defect but otherwise immunologically healthy. Sequenced input: blood. CDR3: CASSKNNTGELFF. The CDR3 DNA sequence: TGTGCCAGCAGCAAAAACAACACCGGGGAGCTGTTTTTT.